Listed below are T cell receptor beta chains from one sample, sequenced in a study of T cell responses to AZD1222 COVID-19 vaccine. The method was immunoSEQ multiplex PCR; TCRdb's version includes in-frame clones alone and lacks a portion of them. The sample gives about 93,000 clones, about nine tenths of which show up once; approximately 2.8% is in the top ten. The sample in question was peripheral blood, obtained on day 0 of MenACWY control vaccination. All receptors derive from an adult in good health. Both conserved end residues are part of each CDR3. A D gene is named only where the DNA matches it firmly. Size is stated for part of the rows, as once, few or many counts, or as a class when the clone is expanded.

>TRBJ2-5|TRBV6-5|NA|NA
TGTGCCAGCAAGGTCTTAGAGACCCAGTACTTC
CASKVLETQYF
>TRBJ2-2|TRBV28|NA|NA
TGTGCCAGCAGCCCCAGGTGGGGGGTCGGGACCGGGGAGCTGTTTTTT
CASSPRWGVGTGELFF
>TRBJ2-2|TRBV24-1|TRBD2|NA
TGTGCCACCAGTGATTCGGGACTAGAGGACACCGGGGAGCTGTTTTTT
CATSDSGLEDTGELFF
>TRBJ2-3|TRBV7-9|TRBD1|once
TGTGCCAGCAGCTTAACAGGGGGCACAGATACGCAGTATTTT
CASSLTGGTDTQYF
>TRBJ2-2|TRBV2|TRBD1|once
TGTGCCAGCAGTTCCTCGACAGGGCAAGTCGGGGAGCTGTTTTTT
CASSSSTGQVGELFF
>TRBJ2-7|TRBV27|NA|NA
TGTGCCAGCAGTTTCCTTGACGAGCAGTACTTC
CASSFLDEQYF
>TRBJ1-1|TRBV9|NA|NA
TGTGCCAGCAGTGGAGGAAGTTGGGACACTGAAGCTTTCTTT
CASSGGSWDTEAFF
>TRBJ1-1|TRBV5-4|TRBD1|NA
TGTGCCAGCAGCCCGCTTAGAACAGGGGGCTTAGAAGCTTTCTTT
CASSPLRTGGLEAFF
>TRBJ1-5|TRBV18|NA|NA
TGTGCCAGCTCACGTGGTGGCGGCAATCAGCCCCAGCATTTT
CASSRGGGNQPQHF
>TRBJ2-3|TRBV6-2/TRBV6-3|TRBD2|NA
TGTGCCAGCAGTTACCCAGCGGGGGGGCTGAGAGATACGCAGTATTTT
CASSYPAGGLRDTQYF
>TRBJ1-6|TRBV7-2|NA|NA
TGTGCCAGCAGCTTAGTGGAAGAACTAAGGTCACCCCTCCACTTT
CASSLVEELRSPLHF
>TRBJ1-3|TRBV11-3|NA|NA
TGTGCCAGCAGCCCAAGGCAGGTCTCTGGAAACACCATATATTTT
CASSPRQVSGNTIYF
>TRBJ2-5|TRBV30|NA|once
TGTGCCTGTAGCTGGACGGGGGAGACCCAGTACTTC
CACSWTGETQYF
>TRBJ2-7|TRBV6-5|NA|NA
TGTGCCAGCAGTTACAGGCATGCTTACGAGCAGTACTTC
CASSYRHAYEQYF
>TRBJ1-2|TRBV5-1|TRBD1|NA
TGCGCCAGCAGCTTGGCCCAGGGGGGGAACTATGGCTACACCTTC
CASSLAQGGNYGYTF
>TRBJ1-6|TRBV4-3|NA|NA
TGCGCCAGCAGCCTCGAGCCCGGGTCCTATAATTCACCCCTCCACTTT
CASSLEPGSYNSPLHF
>TRBJ2-5|TRBV10-3|TRBD2|NA
TGTGCCATCAGTGAGTGGGGACTAGCGGGGGAGCACAAACAAGAGACCCAGTACTTC
CAISEWGLAGEHKQETQYF
>TRBJ2-3|TRBV5-4|TRBD2|NA
TGTGCCAGCAGTGCTAATAGCGGGGGGTCGACGGCACCAGATACGCAGTATTTT
CASSANSGGSTAPDTQYF
>TRBJ2-1|TRBV7-8|TRBD1|NA
TGTGCCAGCAGCCCACTACCGGGACAGGGATCCTACAATGAGCAGTTCTTC
CASSPLPGQGSYNEQFF
>TRBJ1-4|TRBV19|TRBD1|NA
TGTGCCAGTAGTGCCGAACAGGGGACTAATGAAAAACTGTTTTTT
CASSAEQGTNEKLFF
>TRBJ1-1|TRBV12-3/TRBV12-4|NA|NA
TGTGCCAGCAGTTTACTTTTGAACACTGAAGCTTTCTTT
CASSLLLNTEAFF
>TRBJ1-5|TRBV30|NA|once
TGTGCCTGGAGTCTACAAGGCAATCAGCCCCAGCATTTT
CAWSLQGNQPQHF
>TRBJ1-4|TRBV28|NA|NA
TGTGCCAGCAGGCGGGGTCCTAATGAAAAACTGTTTTTT
CASRRGPNEKLFF
>TRBJ1-5|TRBV4-1|NA|NA
TGCGCCAGCAGCCAAGAGGGAACAGCTCCCAATCAGCCCCAGCATTTT
CASSQEGTAPNQPQHF
>TRBJ1-6|TRBV5-4|TRBD1|NA
TGTGCCAGCAGCTTGGGGGGACAGTATAATTCACCCCTCCACTTT
CASSLGGQYNSPLHF
>TRBJ1-5|TRBV5-6|NA|NA
TGTGCCAGCAGCTTGTACGGGGAAACAGCTAGCAATCAGCCCCAGCATTTT
CASSLYGETASNQPQHF
>TRBJ1-4|TRBV3-1/TRBV3-2|NA|NA
TGTGCCAGCAGATCCTCAACTAATGAAAAACTGTTTTTT
CASRSSTNEKLFF
>TRBJ2-3|TRBV4-1|TRBD1|NA
TGCGCCAGCAGCCACCAGGCCCTCGGACAGGCGACGACAGATACGCAGTATTTT
CASSHQALGQATTDTQYF
>TRBJ1-2|TRBV28|NA|NA
TGTGCCAGCAGTTTCCTACAGTTCCCCAACTATGGCTACACCTTC
CASSFLQFPNYGYTF
>TRBJ2-7|TRBV2|NA|NA
TGTGCCAGCAGTGTCGCGGACTACTACGAGCAGTACTTC
CASSVADYYEQYF
>TRBJ1-3|TRBV30|NA|NA
TGTGCCTGGGCCCTCCTGTCTGGAAACACCATATATTTT
CAWALLSGNTIYF
>TRBJ2-1|TRBV6-2/TRBV6-3|NA|NA
TGTGCCAGCAGTTCCACTGGTAGCTCCTACAATGAGCAGTTCTTC
CASSSTGSSYNEQFF
>TRBJ2-2|TRBV6-5|NA|NA
TGTGCCAGCAGCCAGGCCCAATTAGAGGGCGGGGAGCTGTTTTTT
CASSQAQLEGGELFF
>TRBJ2-2|TRBV4-3|NA|NA
TGCGCCAGCAGCCTACCAAACACCGGGGAGCTGTTTTTT
CASSLPNTGELFF
>TRBJ2-2|TRBV19|TRBD1|NA
TGTGCCAGTCTGCGGACAGGGAGGAACACCGGGGAGCTGTTTTTT
CASLRTGRNTGELFF
>TRBJ2-3|TRBV7-9|NA|NA
TGTGCCAGCAGCGCCCGACTACTGGGGCGGACTAGCACAGATACGCAGTATTTT
CASSARLLGRTSTDTQYF
>TRBJ1-1|TRBV19|NA|NA
TGTGCCAGTAGTATAGGGGGCCAGGACACTGAAGCTTTCTTT
CASSIGGQDTEAFF
>TRBJ2-3|TRBV27|TRBD2|NA
TGTGCCAGCAGTTCTCCCAGCGGGGGAGTAGATACGCAGTATTTT
CASSSPSGGVDTQYF
>TRBJ2-1|TRBV6-5|NA|NA
TGTGCCAGCAGTTACCAAGAGTCCTACAATGAGCAGTTCTTC
CASSYQESYNEQFF
>TRBJ1-2|TRBV6-6|TRBD1|once
TGTGCCAGCAGTAGCCGGGACAGGGATGGCTACACCTTC
CASSSRDRDGYTF
>TRBJ1-1|TRBV9|NA|once
TGTGCCAGCAGCGTAGAAGGGGGTTCGAACACTGAAGCTTTCTTT
CASSVEGGSNTEAFF
>TRBJ1-2|TRBV19|NA|NA
TGTGCCAGTAGTATAGCACAGTTCCCTGGCTACACCTTC
CASSIAQFPGYTF
>TRBJ1-1|TRBV3-1/TRBV3-2|NA|once
TGTGCCAGCAGCCAAAATCGGAACATGAACACTGAAGCTTTCTTT
CASSQNRNMNTEAFF
>TRBJ1-6|TRBV4-3|TRBD1|NA
TGCGCCAGCAGCCAAGATCAAGGGGGGACAGGGTTTTCACCCCTCCACTTT
CASSQDQGGTGFSPLHF
>TRBJ2-1|TRBV10-1|NA|NA
TGCGCCAGCAGTGAGTCGATGGCCCCCGGGAATGAGCAGTTCTTC
CASSESMAPGNEQFF
>TRBJ2-1|TRBV2|NA|NA
TGTGCCAGCAGTGAAGCGACCGGGAGACTGGACAATGAGCAGTTCTTC
CASSEATGRLDNEQFF
>TRBJ1-4|TRBV5-1|NA|NA
TGCGCCAGCAGCTTTAGGACCCCACAGGGAACAACTAATGAAAAACTGTTTTTT
CASSFRTPQGTTNEKLFF